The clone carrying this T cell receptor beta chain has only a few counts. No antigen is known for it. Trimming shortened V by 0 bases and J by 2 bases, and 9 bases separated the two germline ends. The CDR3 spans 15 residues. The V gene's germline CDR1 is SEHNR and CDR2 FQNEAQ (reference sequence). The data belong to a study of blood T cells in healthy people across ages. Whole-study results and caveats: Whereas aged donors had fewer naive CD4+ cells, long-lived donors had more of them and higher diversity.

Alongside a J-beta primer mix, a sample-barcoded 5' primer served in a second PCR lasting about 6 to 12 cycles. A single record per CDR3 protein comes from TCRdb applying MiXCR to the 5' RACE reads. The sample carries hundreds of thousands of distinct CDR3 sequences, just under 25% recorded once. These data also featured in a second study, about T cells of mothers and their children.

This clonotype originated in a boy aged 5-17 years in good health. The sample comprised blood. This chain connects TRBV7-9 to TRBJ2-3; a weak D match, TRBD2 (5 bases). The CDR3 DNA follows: TGTGCCAGCAGCTTAGCGGGAGACTACACAGATACGCAGTATTTT. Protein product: CASSLAGDYTDTQYF. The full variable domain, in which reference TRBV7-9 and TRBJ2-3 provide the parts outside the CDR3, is DTGVSQNPRHKITKRGQNVTFRCDPISEHNRLYWYRQTLGQGPEFLTYFQNEAQLEKSRLLSDRFSAERPKGSFSTLEIQRTEQGDSAMYLCASSLAGDYTDTQYFGPGTRLTVL.